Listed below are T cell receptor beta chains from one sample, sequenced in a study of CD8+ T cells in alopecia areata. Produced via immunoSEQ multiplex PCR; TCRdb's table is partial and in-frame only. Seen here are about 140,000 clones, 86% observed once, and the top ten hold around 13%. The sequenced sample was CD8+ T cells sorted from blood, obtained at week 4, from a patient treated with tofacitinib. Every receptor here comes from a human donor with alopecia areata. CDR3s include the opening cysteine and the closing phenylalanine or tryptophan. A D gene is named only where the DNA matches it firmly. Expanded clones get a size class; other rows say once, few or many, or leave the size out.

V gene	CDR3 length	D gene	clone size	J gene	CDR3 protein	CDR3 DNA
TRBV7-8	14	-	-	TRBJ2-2	CASSSRVTAGELFF	TGTGCCAGCAGCTCTAGAGTTACAGCCGGGGAGCTGTTTTTT
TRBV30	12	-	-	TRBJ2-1	CAWTFEYNEQLF	TGTGCCTGGACCTTCGAGTACAATGAGCAGCTCTTC
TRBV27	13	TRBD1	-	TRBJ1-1	CASRTGGGAEAFF	TGTGCCAGCAGAACAGGGGGCGGCGCTGAAGCTTTCTTT
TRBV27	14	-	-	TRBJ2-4	CASSLSSPARIQYF	TGTGCCAGCAGTTTATCTAGCCCCGCTCGCATTCAGTACTTC
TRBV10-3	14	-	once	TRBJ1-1	CAISEGVVATEAFF	TGTGCCATCAGTGAGGGGGTGGTAGCTACTGAAGCTTTCTTT
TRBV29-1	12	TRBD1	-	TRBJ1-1	CSSGQGNTEAFF	TGCAGCTCGGGACAGGGGAACACTGAAGCTTTCTTT
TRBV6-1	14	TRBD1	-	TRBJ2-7	CASSEGQGAYEQYF	TGTGCCAGCAGTGAAGGACAGGGGGCTTACGAGCAGTACTTC
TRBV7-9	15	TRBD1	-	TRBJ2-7	CASSSSGQGPYEQYF	TGTGCCAGCAGCTCCAGTGGACAGGGCCCCTACGAGCAGTACTTC
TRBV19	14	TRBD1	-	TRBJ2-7	CASSATGTGYEQYF	TGTGCCAGTAGTGCCACCGGGACAGGGTACGAGCAGTACTTC
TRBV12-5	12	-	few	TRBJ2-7	CASGLVGNEQYF	TGTGCTAGTGGTTTGGTCGGGAACGAGCAGTACTTC
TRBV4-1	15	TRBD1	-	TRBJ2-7	CASSRGQGGSYEQYF	TGCGCCAGCAGCCGGGGACAGGGGGGGTCCTACGAGCAGTACTTC
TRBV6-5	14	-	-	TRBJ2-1	CASSYVQGHNEQFF	TGTGCCAGCAGTTACGTGCAGGGGCACAATGAGCAGTTCTTC
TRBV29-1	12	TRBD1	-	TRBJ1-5	CSVGQGNQPQHF	TGCAGCGTTGGACAGGGGAATCAGCCCCAGCATTTT
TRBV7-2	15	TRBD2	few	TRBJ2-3	CASSLVTGGPDTQYF	TGTGCCAGCAGCTTAGTCACGGGAGGCCCAGATACGCAGTATTTT
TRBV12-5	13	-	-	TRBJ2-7	CASGFDQDYEQYF	TGTGCTAGTGGTTTCGACCAGGACTACGAGCAGTACTTC
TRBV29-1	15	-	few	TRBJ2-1	CSAQVRDPQDDEQFF	TGCAGCGCCCAGGTCAGGGATCCCCAGGACGATGAGCAGTTCTTC
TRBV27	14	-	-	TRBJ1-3	CASSLSGVGNTIYF	TGTGCCAGCAGTTTATCAGGGGTCGGAAACACCATATATTTT
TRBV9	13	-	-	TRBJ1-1	CASSESVNTEAFF	TGTGCCAGCAGTGAATCAGTGAACACTGAAGCTTTCTTT
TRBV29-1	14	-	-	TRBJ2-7	CSVEISQGSGEQYF	TGCAGCGTTGAAATCTCACAGGGTAGTGGCGAGCAGTACTTC
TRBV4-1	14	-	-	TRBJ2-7	CASSQARTDYEQYF	TGCGCCAGCAGCCAAGCCAGGACAGACTACGAGCAGTACTTC